The rows below give T cell receptor beta chains drawn from one sample of a study of identical twins. Each CDR3 protein gets one entry after TCRdb re-called the 5' RACE reads with MiXCR. This sample has approximately 550,000 distinct CDR3 sequences, with approximately 20% found just once. These same data were also listed under a study on yellow fever vaccine responses in identical twins.

Sequencing was carried out using CD4+ T cells sorted from blood. The receptor set was obtained from a woman between 18 and 30 years old in good health. The CDR3 runs from the conserved cysteine through the conserved F or W. Fields, in order: CDR3 protein, CDR3 DNA, J gene, CDR3 length, clone size, V gene, D gene. D genes are given only for firm matches. Not every row has a clone size; where given, it reads once, few, many or a size class.

CDR3: CASTRSDGNYGYTF; DNA: TGTGCCAGCACCCGATCTGACGGAAACTATGGCTACACCTTC; J: TRBJ1-2; length: 14; size: .; V: TRBV6-1; D: .
CDR3: CASRLGTWNTEAFF; DNA: TGCGCCAGCAGACTAGGGACGTGGAACACTGAAGCTTTCTTT; J: TRBJ1-1; length: 14; size: .; V: TRBV5-1; D: .
CDR3: CASSTIGSGGYTF; DNA: TGTGCCAGCAGCACTATAGGGAGTGGGGGCTACACCTTC; J: TRBJ1-2; length: 13; size: .; V: TRBV9; D: .
CDR3: CASKRTGDLEQFF; DNA: TGCGCCAGCAAGAGGACAGGGGATCTTGAGCAGTTCTTC; J: TRBJ2-1; length: 13; size: many; V: TRBV4-1; D: TRBD1
CDR3: CASSQVPYAANVLTF; DNA: TGCGCCAGCAGCCAAGTCCCTTACGCCGCCAACGTCCTGACTTTC; J: TRBJ2-6; length: 15; size: .; V: TRBV4-1; D: .
CDR3: CASSQEGVWTSQYF; DNA: TGTGCCAGCAGCCAAGAAGGGGTGTGGACTAGTCAGTATTTT; J: TRBJ2-3; length: 14; size: .; V: TRBV3-1; D: TRBD2
CDR3: CASSPRGPGDQYEQYF; DNA: TGTGCCAGCAGCCCTAGAGGTCCGGGAGATCAATACGAGCAGTACTTC; J: TRBJ2-7; length: 16; size: .; V: TRBV4-2; D: .
CDR3: CASNELRGRDNEQFF; DNA: TGTGCCAGCAACGAGCTACGGGGTAGGGACAATGAGCAGTTCTTC; J: TRBJ2-1; length: 15; size: few; V: TRBV11-2; D: .
CDR3: CSVGEGSNIQYF; DNA: TGCAGCGTTGGAGAGGGGTCGAACATTCAGTACTTC; J: TRBJ2-4; length: 12; size: .; V: TRBV29-1; D: .
CDR3: CATSDSTGDPYEQYF; DNA: TGTGCCACCAGTGATTCGACAGGGGACCCCTACGAGCAGTACTTC; J: TRBJ2-7; length: 15; size: few; V: TRBV24-1; D: TRBD1
CDR3: CAIGSGPEESYEQYF; DNA: TGTGCCATCGGTAGCGGGCCCGAGGAATCCTACGAGCAGTACTTC; J: TRBJ2-7; length: 15; size: .; V: TRBV10-3; D: TRBD2
CDR3: CASSLTELYNEQFF; DNA: TGTGCCAGCAGCCTTACAGAACTATACAATGAGCAGTTCTTC; J: TRBJ2-1; length: 14; size: few; V: TRBV3-1; D: .
CDR3: CASSEVLLGESRGYNQPQHF; DNA: TGTGCCAGCAGTGAAGTTCTTCTCGGTGAGAGCAGGGGCTACAATCAGCCCCAGCATTTT; J: TRBJ1-5; length: 20; size: few; V: TRBV2; D: .
CDR3: CASSPWEGADTQYF; DNA: TGTGCCAGCAGCCCATGGGAAGGAGCAGATACGCAGTATTTT; J: TRBJ2-3; length: 14; size: .; V: TRBV7-8; D: .
CDR3: CASSYRIGGYEQYF; DNA: TGTGCCAGCTCTTATCGGATAGGGGGATACGAGCAGTACTTC; J: TRBJ2-7; length: 14; size: .; V: TRBV2; D: .
CDR3: CASSPPDTGSPLHF; DNA: TGCGCCAGCAGCCCCCCCGACACCGGTTCACCCCTCCACTTT; J: TRBJ1-6; length: 14; size: few; V: TRBV5-1; D: .
CDR3: CASSQGTSGRLRELFF; DNA: TGTGCCAGCAGCCAAGGGACTAGCGGGAGACTAAGGGAGCTGTTTTTT; J: TRBJ2-2; length: 16; size: .; V: TRBV3-1; D: TRBD2
CDR3: CASILTRDRGLAGVNNEQFF; DNA: TGTGCCAGCATCTTGACCCGAGACAGAGGACTAGCGGGAGTTAACAATGAGCAGTTCTTC; J: TRBJ2-1; length: 20; size: .; V: TRBV12-3/TRBV12-4; D: TRBD2
CDR3: CASSWGPSTDTQYF; DNA: TGTGCCAGCAGCTGGGGCCCATCCACAGATACGCAGTATTTT; J: TRBJ2-3; length: 14; size: few; V: TRBV7-6; D: .
CDR3: CAISGPGGSYNEQFF; DNA: TGTGCCATCAGTGGCCCAGGGGGCTCCTACAATGAGCAGTTCTTC; J: TRBJ2-1; length: 15; size: .; V: TRBV10-3; D: TRBD1
CDR3: CASSSGRREKLFF; DNA: TGTGCCAGCAGTTCCGGCCGCCGGGAAAAACTGTTTTTT; J: TRBJ1-4; length: 13; size: few; V: TRBV12-3/TRBV12-4; D: .
CDR3: CSARGTGSALLPLHF; DNA: TGCAGTGCTAGAGGGACAGGGTCGGCTCTTCTACCCCTCCACTTT; J: TRBJ1-6; length: 15; size: few; V: TRBV20-1; D: TRBD1
CDR3: CASSPISGWGYNEQFF; DNA: TGTGCCAGCAGCCCAATTAGCGGATGGGGCTACAATGAGCAGTTCTTC; J: TRBJ2-1; length: 16; size: .; V: TRBV3-1; D: .
CDR3: CASSAGTGVGYTF; DNA: TGTGCCAGCAGTGCCGGGACAGGAGTTGGCTACACCTTC; J: TRBJ1-2; length: 13; size: .; V: TRBV27; D: TRBD1
CDR3: CASSQPGASGRTGELFF; DNA: TGTGCCAGCAGCCAGCCGGGGGCTAGCGGGCGAACCGGGGAGCTGTTTTTT; J: TRBJ2-2; length: 17; size: .; V: TRBV7-9; D: TRBD2
CDR3: CSASDGYYGYTF; DNA: TGCAGTGCTAGCGACGGATACTATGGCTACACCTTC; J: TRBJ1-2; length: 12; size: few; V: TRBV20-1; D: .
CDR3: CASSADYSYTQYF; DNA: TGTGCCAGCAGTGCCGACTATTCTTATACGCAGTATTTT; J: TRBJ2-3; length: 13; size: .; V: TRBV2; D: .
CDR3: CSAREDRVFGNEQFF; DNA: TGCAGTGCTAGGGAGGACAGGGTTTTTGGCAATGAGCAGTTCTTC; J: TRBJ2-1; length: 15; size: .; V: TRBV20-1; D: TRBD1
CDR3: CASSNRVYEQFF; DNA: TGTGCCAGCAGTAACAGGGTCTATGAGCAGTTCTTC; J: TRBJ2-1; length: 12; size: .; V: TRBV2; D: .
CDR3: CASSFEDKGHQVYNQPQHF; DNA: TGTGCCAGCAGTTTTGAGGATAAAGGACACCAAGTTTACAATCAGCCCCAGCATTTT; J: TRBJ1-5; length: 19; size: .; V: TRBV27; D: .
CDR3: CASSPPGLAITNEQFF; DNA: TGTGCCAGCAGTCCCCCGGGACTAGCGATTACAAATGAGCAGTTCTTC; J: TRBJ2-1; length: 16; size: few; V: TRBV12-3/TRBV12-4; D: TRBD2
CDR3: CASSPRGLAGYDEQFF; DNA: TGTGCCAGCAGTCCCCGGGGCCTAGCGGGATATGATGAGCAGTTCTTC; J: TRBJ2-1; length: 16; size: .; V: TRBV12-3/TRBV12-4; D: TRBD2
CDR3: CASSRTGGEKLFF; DNA: TGTGCCAGCAGTCGGACAGGTGGTGAAAAACTGTTTTTT; J: TRBJ1-4; length: 13; size: .; V: TRBV2; D: TRBD1
CDR3: CATSDRSGTKSGELFF; DNA: TGTGCCACCAGTGATCGGTCAGGGACGAAGTCCGGGGAGCTGTTTTTT; J: TRBJ2-2; length: 16; size: .; V: TRBV24-1; D: .
CDR3: CATKTDGTGGELFF; DNA: TGTGCCACCAAGACAGACGGGACGGGCGGGGAGCTGTTTTTT; J: TRBJ2-2; length: 14; size: once; V: TRBV10-3; D: .
CDR3: CASSLTLTSGVHF; DNA: TGTGCCAGCAGCCTAACCCTCACTAGCGGGGTGCACTTC; J: TRBJ2-5; length: 13; size: .; V: TRBV7-9; D: TRBD2
CDR3: CASSLIREFYNEQFF; DNA: TGTGCCAGCAGTTTGATCCGGGAGTTCTACAATGAGCAGTTCTTC; J: TRBJ2-1; length: 15; size: .; V: TRBV12-3/TRBV12-4; D: .